This T cell receptor (beta chain) derives from a study of blood T cell repertoires in COVID-19. About the study: From the United States, Italy and Spain came samples of acute and convalescent COVID-19. In each case, the material was cDNA or gDNA derived from T cells, B-cell-depleted T cells, or PBMCs.

Deletions cut 5 bases from V and 12 bases from J, with 17 bases between. Germline loops: CDR1 SGHTA, CDR2 FQGTGA. The CDR3 consists of 12 residues. Original data processing: For nucleated cells, counts were estimated from reference gene primer amplification. TCRdb keeps only in-frame clones here, not all; method: immunoSEQ multiplex PCR. V and J calls and clone size are copied from that table; D and trimming were computed from the DNA. The sample lists 43,000 or so clones; 90% to 95% were seen once. Sequencing was done on a sample of peripheral blood. The TCR comes from a human donor in a cohort sampled during active COVID-19. The chain is built from TRBV7-3 and TRBJ2-7, with D possibly TRBD1 on 6 matching bases. CDR3 sequence reads: CASSQKGGLRYF. The CDR3 DNA reads TGTGCCAGCAGCCAGAAAGGGGGATTACGGTACTTC.